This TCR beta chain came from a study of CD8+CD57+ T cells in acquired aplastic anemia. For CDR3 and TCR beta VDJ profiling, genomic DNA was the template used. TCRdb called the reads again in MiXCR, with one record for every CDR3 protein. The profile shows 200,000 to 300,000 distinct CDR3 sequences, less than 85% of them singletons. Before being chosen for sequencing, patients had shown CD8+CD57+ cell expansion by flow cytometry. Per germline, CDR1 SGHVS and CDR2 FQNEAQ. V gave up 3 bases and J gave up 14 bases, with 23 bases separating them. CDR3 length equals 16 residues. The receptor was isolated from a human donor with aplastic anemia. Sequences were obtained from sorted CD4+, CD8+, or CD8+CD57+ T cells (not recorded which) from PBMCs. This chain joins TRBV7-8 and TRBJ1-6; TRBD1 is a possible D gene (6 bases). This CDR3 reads CASSFDQDGTTFSLHF. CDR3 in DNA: TGTGCCAGCAGCTTTGATCAGGACGGGACAACTTTTTCCCTCCACTTT.